A selection of T cell receptor beta chains follows, all from one sample in a study of blood T cell repertoires in COVID-19. Repertoires were generated with immunoSEQ multiplex PCR, while TCRdb's copy carries only in-frame clones and drops some. Here the sample spans around 300,000 clones, 85% being singletons. Sequencing input: peripheral blood. All receptors derive from a woman in her fifties or sixties with active or convalescent COVID-19. CDR3s include the opening cysteine and the closing phenylalanine or tryptophan. A D gene is named only where the DNA matches it firmly. Only some rows state a clone size, as once, few, many or a class for expanded clones.

TRBV2	NA	few	13	TRBJ1-5	CASSWQANQPQHF	TGTGCCAGCTCGTGGCAGGCTAATCAGCCCCAGCATTTT
TRBV28	NA	NA	12	TRBJ1-2	CASTLGESGYTF	TGTGCCAGCACCCTGGGAGAATCGGGCTACACCTTC
TRBV6-5	TRBD1	NA	13	TRBJ1-2	CASRKTGSYGYTF	TGTGCCAGCAGGAAGACAGGGAGCTATGGCTACACCTTC
TRBV19	NA	once	14	TRBJ1-5	CASMEGGQWQPQHF	TGTGCCAGCATGGAGGGAGGGCAGTGGCAGCCCCAGCATTTT
TRBV5-1	NA	once	15	TRBJ2-7	CASSSDGKGAYEQYF	TGCGCCAGCAGCTCCGACGGCAAGGGGGCCTACGAGCAGTACTTC
TRBV6-5	TRBD1	NA	14	TRBJ1-2	CASGGPTGNYGYTF	TGTGCCAGCGGAGGACCGACAGGGAACTATGGCTACACCTTC
TRBV5-4	TRBD1	NA	18	TRBJ1-1	CASSPGGGTTGGNTEAFF	TGTGCCAGCAGCCCCGGTGGGGGGACAACAGGGGGGAACACTGAAGCTTTCTTT
TRBV29-1	TRBD1	NA	13	TRBJ1-1	CSVVGTVSTEAFF	TGCAGCGTTGTGGGGACAGTGAGCACTGAAGCTTTCTTT
TRBV11-3	TRBD2	NA	19	TRBJ2-1	CASSLDPGTSGELYNEQFF	TGTGCCAGCAGCTTAGATCCAGGGACTAGCGGGGAGCTTTACAATGAGCAGTTCTTC
TRBV28	NA	NA	14	TRBJ1-2	CASSLYGLGYGYTF	TGTGCCAGCAGTTTATACGGGTTGGGCTATGGCTACACCTTC
TRBV7-2	TRBD1	NA	17	TRBJ1-2	CASSLVGGRGDNYGYTF	TGTGCCAGCAGCTTAGTAGGGGGCAGGGGCGATAACTATGGCTACACCTTC
TRBV29-1	TRBD1	NA	13	TRBJ1-4	CSVELDRDEKLFF	TGCAGCGTTGAATTAGACAGGGATGAAAAACTGTTTTTT
TRBV7-8	TRBD2	NA	16	TRBJ2-1	CASSLRGGPFLNEQFF	TGTGCCAGCAGCTTACGGGGGGGCCCCTTTCTCAATGAGCAGTTCTTC
TRBV19	NA	NA	12	TRBJ1-2	CATATGWNGYTF	TGTGCCACCGCTACAGGGTGGAATGGCTACACCTTC
TRBV28	NA	NA	13	TRBJ1-4	CATQQATNEKLFF	TGTGCCACTCAACAGGCAACTAATGAAAAACTGTTTTTT
TRBV5-1	NA	NA	13	TRBJ1-1	CASRWVEDTEAFF	TGCGCCAGCAGGTGGGTGGAGGACACTGAAGCTTTCTTT
TRBV28	NA	few	13	TRBJ1-2	CASSLGTNYGYTF	TGTGCCAGCAGTTTAGGCACTAACTATGGCTACACCTTC
TRBV18	NA	once	14	TRBJ1-2	CASSPDTANYGYTF	TGTGCCAGCTCACCAGACACAGCTAACTATGGCTACACCTTC
TRBV13	TRBD2	NA	15	TRBJ2-1	CASSPRLAGVVEQFF	TGTGCCAGCAGCCCCCGACTAGCGGGAGTGGTTGAGCAGTTCTTC
TRBV28	NA	few	13	TRBJ2-3	CASSHISTDTQYF	TGTGCCAGCAGCCACATTAGCACAGATACGCAGTATTTT
TRBV25-1	NA	NA	13	TRBJ1-6	CASMAVWNSPLHF	TGTGCCAGCATGGCGGTATGGAATTCACCCCTCCACTTT
TRBV5-1	NA	NA	15	TRBJ1-2	CASSLSPAGWYGYTF	TGCGCCAGCAGCTTGAGCCCCGCAGGATGGTATGGCTACACCTTC
TRBV3-1/TRBV3-2	NA	NA	15	TRBJ2-1	CASSHRRWRGNEQFF	TGTGCCAGCAGCCACCGCAGGTGGAGGGGCAATGAGCAGTTCTTC
TRBV21-1	NA	NA	13	TRBJ2-7	CASQRGGTYEQYF	TGTGCCAGTCAGCGGGGGGGCACCTACGAGCAGTACTTC
TRBV19	TRBD1	few	15	TRBJ1-1	CASSIATGGNTEAFF	TGTGCCAGTAGTATAGCCACAGGGGGCAACACTGAAGCTTTCTTT
TRBV2	NA	NA	16	TRBJ1-6	CASNGLLSSYNSPLHF	TGTGCCAGCAATGGGCTCTTGAGCTCCTATAATTCACCCCTCCACTTT
TRBV7-2	TRBD1	NA	17	TRBJ1-4	CASSASRDRAVREKLFF	TGTGCCAGCAGCGCGAGCCGGGACAGGGCGGTGCGGGAAAAACTGTTTTTT
TRBV11-2	NA	NA	13	TRBJ2-7	CASSLTSYYEQYF	TGTGCCAGCAGCTTAACTTCCTACTACGAGCAGTACTTC
TRBV6-5	TRBD1	NA	15	TRBJ1-1	CASSFTGVLNTEAFF	TGTGCCAGCAGTTTTACAGGGGTCTTGAACACTGAAGCTTTCTTT
TRBV4-2	TRBD1	few	15	TRBJ1-2	CASSRTGTGNYGYTF	TGTGCCAGCAGCCGGACCGGGACAGGGAATTACGGCTACACCTTC
TRBV7-9	TRBD1	NA	13	TRBJ2-7	CASSLQGAGEQYF	TGTGCCAGCAGCTTACAGGGGGCGGGGGAGCAGTACTTC
TRBV4-2	NA	NA	15	TRBJ1-2	CASSQRGPEPAGYTF	TGTGCCAGCAGCCAGCGGGGCCCCGAGCCTGCTGGCTACACCTTC
TRBV2	NA	few	13	TRBJ1-5	CASRPDGERPQHF	TGTGCCAGCAGGCCAGACGGAGAAAGGCCCCAGCATTTT
TRBV5-1	TRBD2	once	16	TRBJ2-7	CASSPGLAPSSYEQYF	TGCGCCAGCAGCCCTGGACTAGCTCCGTCCTCCTACGAGCAGTACTTC
TRBV6-2/TRBV6-3	NA	NA	13	TRBJ1-5	CASSNTGWQPQHF	TGTGCCAGCAGTAACACGGGTTGGCAGCCCCAGCATTTT
TRBV5-6	NA	NA	13	TRBJ2-7	CASSLVRGGEQYF	TGTGCCAGCAGCTTGGTTAGGGGCGGCGAGCAGTACTTC
TRBV19	TRBD1	NA	18	TRBJ1-1	CASSPTGGSFRMNTEAFF	TGTGCCAGTAGTCCAACAGGGGGGAGTTTTCGCATGAACACTGAAGCTTTCTTT
TRBV28	NA	many	15	TRBJ1-5	CASSRRVSGNQPQHF	TGTGCCAGCAGTCGCAGGGTAAGTGGCAATCAGCCCCAGCATTTT
TRBV7-2	TRBD2	NA	13	TRBJ2-5	CASRLAGGWTQYF	TGTGCCAGCAGACTAGCGGGGGGATGGACCCAGTACTTC
TRBV5-1	NA	NA	15	TRBJ2-2	CASSSIRGRTGELFF	TGCGCCAGCAGCTCGATTCGGGGTAGGACCGGGGAGCTGTTTTTT
TRBV12-1	NA	NA	18	TRBJ2-1	CASSRTSGRAESYNEQFF	TGTGCCAGCAGCCGGACTAGCGGGAGGGCCGAATCCTACAATGAGCAGTTCTTC
TRBV5-6	TRBD1	NA	13	TRBJ1-2	CASRGRGQSGYTF	TGTGCCAGCAGAGGCAGGGGGCAAAGTGGCTACACCTTC